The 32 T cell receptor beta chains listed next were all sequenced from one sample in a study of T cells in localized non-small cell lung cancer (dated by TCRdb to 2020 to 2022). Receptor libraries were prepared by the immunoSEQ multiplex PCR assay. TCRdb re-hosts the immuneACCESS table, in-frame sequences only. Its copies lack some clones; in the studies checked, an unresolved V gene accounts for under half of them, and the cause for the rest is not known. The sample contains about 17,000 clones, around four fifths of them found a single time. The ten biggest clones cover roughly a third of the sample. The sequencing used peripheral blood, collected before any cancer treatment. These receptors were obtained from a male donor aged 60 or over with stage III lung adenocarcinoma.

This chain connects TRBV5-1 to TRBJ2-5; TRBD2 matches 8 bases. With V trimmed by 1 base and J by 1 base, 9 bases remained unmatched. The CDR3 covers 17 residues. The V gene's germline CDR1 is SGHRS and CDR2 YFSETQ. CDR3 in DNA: TGCGCCAGCAGCTTGAGTGTGGGGCGGGGGGCCCAAGAGACCCAGTACTTC. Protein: CASSLSVGRGAQETQYF.

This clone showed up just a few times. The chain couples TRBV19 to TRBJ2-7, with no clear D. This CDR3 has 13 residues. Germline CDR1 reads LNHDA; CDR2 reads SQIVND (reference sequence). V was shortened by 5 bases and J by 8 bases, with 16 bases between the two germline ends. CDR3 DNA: TGTGCCAGTAGTGCCAATCCAAGTATACAGCAGTACTTC. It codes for CASSANPSIQQYF. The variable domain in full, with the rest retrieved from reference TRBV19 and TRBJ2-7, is DGGITQSPKYLFRKEGQNVTLSCEQNLNHDAMYWYRQDPGQGLRLIYYSQIVNDFQKGDIAEGYSVSREKKESFPLTVTSAQKNPTAFYLCASSANPSIQQYFGPGTRLTVT.

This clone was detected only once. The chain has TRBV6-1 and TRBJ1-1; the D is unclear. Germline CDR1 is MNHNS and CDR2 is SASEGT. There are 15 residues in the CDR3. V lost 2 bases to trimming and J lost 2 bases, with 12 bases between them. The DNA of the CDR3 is TGTGCCAGCAGTGAATTTGCAGGAATTAACACTGAAGCTTTCTTT. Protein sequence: CASSEFAGINTEAFF.

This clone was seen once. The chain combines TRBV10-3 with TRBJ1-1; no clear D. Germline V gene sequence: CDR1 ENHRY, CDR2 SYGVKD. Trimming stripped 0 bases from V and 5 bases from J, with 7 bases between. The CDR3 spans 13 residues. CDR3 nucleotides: TGTGCCATCAGTGAGTCGGGCCCGACTGAAGCTTTCTTT. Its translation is CAISESGPTEAFF.

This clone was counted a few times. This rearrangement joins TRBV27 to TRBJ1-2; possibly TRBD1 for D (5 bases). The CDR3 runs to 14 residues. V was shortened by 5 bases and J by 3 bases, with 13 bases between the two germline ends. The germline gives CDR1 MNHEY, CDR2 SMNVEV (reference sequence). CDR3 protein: CASSRQSLDYGYTF. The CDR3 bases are TGTGCCAGCAGTCGACAGAGTCTTGACTATGGCTACACCTTC.

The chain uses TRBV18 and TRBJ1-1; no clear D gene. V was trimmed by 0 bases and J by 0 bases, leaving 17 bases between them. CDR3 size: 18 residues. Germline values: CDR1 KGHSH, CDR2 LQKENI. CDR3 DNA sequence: TGTGCCAGCTCACCACCGGGTGGGGTCAGTTTAATGAACACTGAAGCTTTCTTT. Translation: CASSPPGGVSLMNTEAFF.

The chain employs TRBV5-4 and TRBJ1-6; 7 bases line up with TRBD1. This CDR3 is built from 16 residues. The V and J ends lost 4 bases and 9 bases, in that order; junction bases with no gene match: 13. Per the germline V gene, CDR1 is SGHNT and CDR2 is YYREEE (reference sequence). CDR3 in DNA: TGTGCCAGCAGCCCCTTTAGCAGGGGGGGGCTTTCACCCCTCCACTTT. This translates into CASSPFSRGGLSPLHF.

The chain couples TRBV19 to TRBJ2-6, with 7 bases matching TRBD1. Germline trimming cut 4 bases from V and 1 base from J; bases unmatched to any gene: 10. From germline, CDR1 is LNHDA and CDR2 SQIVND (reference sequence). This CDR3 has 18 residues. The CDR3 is CASSRGGQGISGANVLTF. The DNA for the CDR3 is TGTGCCAGTAGTAGAGGGGGCCAGGGGATATCTGGGGCCAACGTCCTGACTTTC.

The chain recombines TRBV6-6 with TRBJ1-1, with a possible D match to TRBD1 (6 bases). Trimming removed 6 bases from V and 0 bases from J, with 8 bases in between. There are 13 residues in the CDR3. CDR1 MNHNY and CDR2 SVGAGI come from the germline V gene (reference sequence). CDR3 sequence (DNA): TGTGCCAGCAGCGGACAGATGAACACTGAAGCTTTCTTT. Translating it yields CASSGQMNTEAFF.

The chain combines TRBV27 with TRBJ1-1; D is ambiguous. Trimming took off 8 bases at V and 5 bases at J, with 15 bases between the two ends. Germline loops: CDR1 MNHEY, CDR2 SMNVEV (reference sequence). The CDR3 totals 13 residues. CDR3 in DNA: TGTGCCAGCGCTCTCCTTCTGGGGACTGAAGCTTTCTTT. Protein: CASALLLGTEAFF.

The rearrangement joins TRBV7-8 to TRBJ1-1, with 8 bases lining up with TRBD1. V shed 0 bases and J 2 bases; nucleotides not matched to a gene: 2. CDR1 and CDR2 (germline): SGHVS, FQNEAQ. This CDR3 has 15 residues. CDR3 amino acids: CASSLAGQVNTEAFF. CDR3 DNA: TGTGCCAGCAGCTTAGCGGGACAGGTAAACACTGAAGCTTTCTTT.

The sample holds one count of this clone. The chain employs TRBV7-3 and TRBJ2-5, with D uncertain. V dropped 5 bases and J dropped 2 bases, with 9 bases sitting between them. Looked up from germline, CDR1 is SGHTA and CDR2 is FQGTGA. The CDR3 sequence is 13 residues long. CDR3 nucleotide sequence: TGTGCCAGCAGCAATACAAATCAAGAGACCCAGTACTTC. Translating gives CASSNTNQETQYF.

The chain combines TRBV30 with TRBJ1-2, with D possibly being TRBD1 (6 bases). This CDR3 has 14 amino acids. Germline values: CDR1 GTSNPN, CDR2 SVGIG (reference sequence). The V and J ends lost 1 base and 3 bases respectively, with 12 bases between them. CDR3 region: CAWSEGGSDYGYTF. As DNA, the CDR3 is TGTGCCTGGAGTGAAGGGGGAAGTGACTATGGCTACACCTTC.

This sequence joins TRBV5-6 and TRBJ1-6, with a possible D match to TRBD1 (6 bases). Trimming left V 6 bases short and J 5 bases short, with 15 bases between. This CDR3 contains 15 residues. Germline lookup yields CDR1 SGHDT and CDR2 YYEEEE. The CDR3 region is CASNNPGQDNSPLHF. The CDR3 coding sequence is TGTGCCAGCAACAACCCGGGACAAGATAATTCACCCCTCCACTTT.

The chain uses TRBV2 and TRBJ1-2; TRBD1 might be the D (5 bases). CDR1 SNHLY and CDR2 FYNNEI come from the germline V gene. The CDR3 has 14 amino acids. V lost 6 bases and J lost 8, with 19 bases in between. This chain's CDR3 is CASSERIQAQGYTF. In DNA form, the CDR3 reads TGTGCCAGCAGCGAAAGGATACAGGCTCAAGGCTACACCTTC.

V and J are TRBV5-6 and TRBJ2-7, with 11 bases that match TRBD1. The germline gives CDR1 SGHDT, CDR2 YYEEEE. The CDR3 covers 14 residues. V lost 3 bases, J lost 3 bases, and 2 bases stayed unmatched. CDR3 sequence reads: CASSSDRGHYEQYF. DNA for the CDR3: TGTGCCAGCAGCTCGGACAGGGGGCACTACGAGCAGTACTTC.

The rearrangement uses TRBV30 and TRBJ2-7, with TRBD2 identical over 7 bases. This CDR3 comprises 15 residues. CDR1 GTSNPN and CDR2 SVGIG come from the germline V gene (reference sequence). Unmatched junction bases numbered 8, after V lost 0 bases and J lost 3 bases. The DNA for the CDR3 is TGTGCCTGGAGTGTAAGCGGGGCCGGAGGCTACGAGCAGTACTTC. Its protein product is CAWSVSGAGGYEQYF.

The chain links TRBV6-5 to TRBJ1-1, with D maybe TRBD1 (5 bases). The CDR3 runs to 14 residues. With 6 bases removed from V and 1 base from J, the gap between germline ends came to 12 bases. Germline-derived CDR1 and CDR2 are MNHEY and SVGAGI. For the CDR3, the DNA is TGTGCCAGCAGAGCACACGACAGGAACACTGAAGCTTTCTTT. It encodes CASRAHDRNTEAFF.

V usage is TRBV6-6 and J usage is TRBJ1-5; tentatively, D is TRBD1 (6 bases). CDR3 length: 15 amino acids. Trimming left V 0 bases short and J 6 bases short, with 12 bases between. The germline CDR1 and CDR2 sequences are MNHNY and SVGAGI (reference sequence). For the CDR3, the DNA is TGTGCCAGCAGTTACTCGGAACACAGGGTTCAGCCCCAGCATTTT. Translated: CASSYSEHRVQPQHF.

DNA for the CDR3: TGTGCCAGCAGTTACTCGCGGCCACCGTCTGGGGATACGCAGTATTTT. This sequence encodes CASSYSRPPSGDTQYF. The chain carries TRBV6-6 and TRBJ2-3; no firm D call. V lost 0 bases and J 6 bases, leaving 16 bases between the germline ends. This CDR3 comprises 16 residues. From germline, CDR1 is MNHNY and CDR2 SVGAGI (reference sequence).

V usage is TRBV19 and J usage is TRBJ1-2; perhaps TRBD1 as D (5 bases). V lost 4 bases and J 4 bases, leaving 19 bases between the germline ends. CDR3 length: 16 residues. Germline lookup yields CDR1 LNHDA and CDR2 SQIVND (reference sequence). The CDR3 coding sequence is TGTGCCAGTAGTAAGTTCGCCGGGGGATCGAGCTATGGCTACACCTTC. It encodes CASSKFAGGSSYGYTF.

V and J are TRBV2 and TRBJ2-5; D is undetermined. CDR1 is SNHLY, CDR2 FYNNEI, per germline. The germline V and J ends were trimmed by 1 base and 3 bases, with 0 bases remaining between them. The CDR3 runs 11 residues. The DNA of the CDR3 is TGTGCCAGCAGTGAAGAAGAGACCCAGTACTTC. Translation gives CASSEEETQYF.

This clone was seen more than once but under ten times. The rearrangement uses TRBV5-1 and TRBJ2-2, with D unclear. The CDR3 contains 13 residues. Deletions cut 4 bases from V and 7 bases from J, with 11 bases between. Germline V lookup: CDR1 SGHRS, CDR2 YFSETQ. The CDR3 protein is CASSLPDYGELFF. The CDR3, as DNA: TGCGCCAGCAGCCTGCCTGATTACGGGGAGCTGTTTTTT.

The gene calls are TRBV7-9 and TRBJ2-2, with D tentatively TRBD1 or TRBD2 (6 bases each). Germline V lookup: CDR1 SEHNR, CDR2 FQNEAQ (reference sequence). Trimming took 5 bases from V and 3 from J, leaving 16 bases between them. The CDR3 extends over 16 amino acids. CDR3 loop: CASSPTAGGDTGELFF. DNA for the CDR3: TGTGCCAGCAGCCCAACCGCCGGGGGCGACACCGGGGAGCTGTTTTTT.

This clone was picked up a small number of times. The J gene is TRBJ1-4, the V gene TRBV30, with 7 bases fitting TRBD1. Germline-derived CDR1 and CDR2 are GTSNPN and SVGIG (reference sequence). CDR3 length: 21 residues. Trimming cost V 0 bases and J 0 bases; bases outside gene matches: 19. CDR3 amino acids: CAWSVLRIRRQGRATNEKLFF. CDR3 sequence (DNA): TGTGCCTGGAGTGTTTTACGCATTAGGAGACAGGGACGTGCAACTAATGAAAAACTGTTTTTT.

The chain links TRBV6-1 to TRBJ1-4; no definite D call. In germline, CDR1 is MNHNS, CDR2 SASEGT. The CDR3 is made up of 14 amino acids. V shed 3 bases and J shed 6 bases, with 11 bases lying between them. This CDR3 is CASSEGIIYEKLFF. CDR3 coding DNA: TGTGCCAGCAGTGAGGGAATAATATATGAAAAACTGTTTTTT.

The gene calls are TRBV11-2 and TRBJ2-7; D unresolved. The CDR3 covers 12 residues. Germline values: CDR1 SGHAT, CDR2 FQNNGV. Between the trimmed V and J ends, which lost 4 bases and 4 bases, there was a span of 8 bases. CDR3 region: CASSSQIYEQYF. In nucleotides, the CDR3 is TGTGCCAGCAGCTCTCAAATTTACGAGCAGTACTTC.

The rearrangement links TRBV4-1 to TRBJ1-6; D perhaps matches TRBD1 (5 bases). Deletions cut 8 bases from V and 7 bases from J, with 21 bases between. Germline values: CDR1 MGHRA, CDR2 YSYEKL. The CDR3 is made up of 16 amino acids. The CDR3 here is CASSAGGRHSNSPLHF. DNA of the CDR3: TGCGCCAGCTCTGCGGGGGGTCGCCATTCCAATTCACCCCTCCACTTT.

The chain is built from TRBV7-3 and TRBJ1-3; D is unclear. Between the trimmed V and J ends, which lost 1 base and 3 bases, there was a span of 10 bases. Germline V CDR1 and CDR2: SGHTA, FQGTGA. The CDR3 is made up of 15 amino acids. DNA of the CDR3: TGTGCCAGCAGCTTAAAGGGAATCGGTGGAAACACCATATATTTT. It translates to CASSLKGIGGNTIYF.

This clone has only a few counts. The chain's CDR3 is CASSPRDGLTYNEQFF. The CDR3 coding sequence is TGTGCCAGCAGCCCCCGGGACGGACTAACCTACAATGAGCAGTTCTTC. The chain has TRBV11-2 and TRBJ2-1; D perhaps matches TRBD2 (6 bases). Germline V gene lookup returns CDR1 SGHAT and CDR2 FQNNGV. The CDR3 runs 16 residues. The V end was cut by 5 bases, the J end by 2 bases, with 16 bases between.

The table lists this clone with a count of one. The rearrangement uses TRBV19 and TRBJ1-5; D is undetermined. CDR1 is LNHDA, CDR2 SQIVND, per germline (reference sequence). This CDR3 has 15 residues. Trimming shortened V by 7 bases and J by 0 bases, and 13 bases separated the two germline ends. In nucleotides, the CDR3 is TGTGCCAGTACCCCTGGGTTTTATAGCAATCAGCCCCAGCATTTT. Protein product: CASTPGFYSNQPQHF.

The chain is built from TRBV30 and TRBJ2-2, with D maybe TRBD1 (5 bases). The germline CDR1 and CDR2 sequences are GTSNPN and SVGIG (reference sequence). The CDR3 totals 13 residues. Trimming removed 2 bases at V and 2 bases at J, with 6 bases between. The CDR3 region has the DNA TGTGCCTGGAGTACAGGCAACACCGGGGAGCTGTTTTTT. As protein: CAWSTGNTGELFF.